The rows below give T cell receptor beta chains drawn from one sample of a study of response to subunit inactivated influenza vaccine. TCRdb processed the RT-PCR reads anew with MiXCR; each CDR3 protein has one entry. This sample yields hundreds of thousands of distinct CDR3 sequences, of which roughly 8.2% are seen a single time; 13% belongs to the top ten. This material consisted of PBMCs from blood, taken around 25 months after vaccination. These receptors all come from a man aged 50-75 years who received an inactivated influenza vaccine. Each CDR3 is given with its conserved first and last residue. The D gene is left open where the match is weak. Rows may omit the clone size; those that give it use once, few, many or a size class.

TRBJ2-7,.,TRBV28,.,CASTLGGAYEQYF,TGTGCCAGCACCCTAGGGGGAGCCTACGAGCAGTACTTC
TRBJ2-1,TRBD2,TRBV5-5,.,CASSPGGGARNEQFF,TGTGCCAGCAGCCCGGGCGGGGGGGCCAGGAATGAGCAGTTCTTC
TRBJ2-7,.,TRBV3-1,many,CASSRDSISEQYF,TGTGCCAGCAGCCGCGACAGCATAAGCGAGCAGTACTTC
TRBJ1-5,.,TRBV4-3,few,CASSQDLPGNQPQHF,TGCGCCAGCAGCCAAGATCTGCCGGGCAATCAGCCCCAGCATTTT
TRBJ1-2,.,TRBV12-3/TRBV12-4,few,CASSWKDYGYTF,TGTGCCAGCAGTTGGAAGGACTATGGCTACACCTTC
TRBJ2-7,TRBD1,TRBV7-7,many,CASSLRLRTGCSYEQYF,TGTGCTAGCAGCTTAAGGCTCCGGACAGGTTGCTCCTACGAGCAGTACTTC
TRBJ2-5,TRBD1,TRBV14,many,CASSPIGTGGFETQYF,TGTGCCAGCAGCCCGATCGGGACAGGGGGCTTCGAGACCCAGTACTTC
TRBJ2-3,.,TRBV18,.,CASSPRKGTDTQYF,TGTGCCAGCTCACCTAGGAAGGGCACAGATACGCAGTATTTT
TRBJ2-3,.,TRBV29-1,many,CSVDRTANTDTQYF,TGCAGCGTTGATCGGACAGCCAACACAGATACGCAGTATTTT
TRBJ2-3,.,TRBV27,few,CASSLSGSPHRADTQYF,TGTGCCAGCAGTTTATCGGGGTCACCTCATCGGGCAGATACGCAGTATTTT
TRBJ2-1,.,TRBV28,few,CASSNPKGIEQFF,TGTGCCAGCAGTAACCCTAAGGGGATTGAGCAGTTCTTC
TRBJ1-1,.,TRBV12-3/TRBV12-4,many,CASSKTVNTEAFF,TGTGCCAGCAGTAAGACGGTGAACACTGAAGCTTTCTTT
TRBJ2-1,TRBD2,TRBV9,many,CASSILAGGYNEQFF,TGTGCCAGCAGCATTCTAGCGGGGGGTTACAATGAGCAGTTCTTC
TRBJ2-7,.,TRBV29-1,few,CSVEKGGKDEQYF,TGCAGCGTTGAAAAGGGGGGGAAGGACGAGCAGTACTTC
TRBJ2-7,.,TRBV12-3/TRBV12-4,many,CASSLTGRFYEQYF,TGTGCCAGCAGTTTGACAGGGAGGTTCTACGAGCAGTACTTC
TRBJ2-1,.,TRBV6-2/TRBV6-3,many,CASSYSFTHDNEQFF,TGTGCCAGCAGTTACTCGTTTACCCACGACAATGAGCAGTTCTTC
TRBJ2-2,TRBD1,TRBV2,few,CASSERQGAGTGELFF,TGTGCCAGCAGTGAGCGGCAGGGGGCGGGCACCGGGGAGCTGTTTTTT
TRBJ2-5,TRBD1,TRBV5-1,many,CASSLGDRKETQYF,TGCGCCAGCAGCTTGGGGGACAGAAAAGAGACCCAGTACTTC
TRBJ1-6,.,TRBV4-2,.,CASSQGGGPGNSPLHF,TGTGCCAGCAGCCAAGGGGGGGGGCCTGGGAATTCACCCCTCCACTTT
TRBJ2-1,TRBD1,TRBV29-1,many,CSVTAGTGVRNEQFF,TGCAGCGTCACCGCCGGGACAGGGGTGAGGAATGAGCAGTTCTTC
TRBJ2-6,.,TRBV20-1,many,CSASCVESGANVLTF,TGCAGTGCTAGCTGTGTAGAGTCTGGGGCCAACGTCCTGACTTTC
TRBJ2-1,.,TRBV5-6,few,CASSYATSAEQFF,TGTGCCAGCAGCTATGCGACTAGTGCTGAGCAGTTCTTC
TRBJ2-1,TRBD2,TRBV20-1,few,CSARGGPSGSVYEQFF,TGCAGTGCTAGAGGGGGCCCTAGCGGGAGCGTCTATGAGCAGTTCTTC
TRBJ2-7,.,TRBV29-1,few,CSVAYRGGEQYF,TGCAGCGTTGCATACAGGGGAGGCGAGCAGTACTTC
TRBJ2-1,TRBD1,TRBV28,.,CASSFWTGGSNNEQFF,TGTGCCAGCAGTTTCTGGACAGGGGGCTCCAACAATGAGCAGTTCTTC
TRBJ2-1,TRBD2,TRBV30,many,CAWIPRGASGRPNNEQFF,TGTGCCTGGATCCCCAGGGGGGCTAGCGGGAGGCCTAACAATGAGCAGTTCTTC
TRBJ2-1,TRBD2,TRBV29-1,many,CSASGLAAGNEQFF,TGCAGCGCCTCGGGGCTAGCGGCGGGTAATGAGCAGTTCTTC
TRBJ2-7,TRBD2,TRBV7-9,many,CASSLMGLAYEQYF,TGTGCCAGCAGCTTAATGGGACTAGCATACGAGCAGTACTTC
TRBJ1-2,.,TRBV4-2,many,CASSQDFGAGTNYGYTF,TGTGCCAGCAGCCAAGACTTCGGAGCAGGAACTAACTATGGCTACACCTTC
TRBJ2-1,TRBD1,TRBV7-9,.,CASRFVGQRNEQFF,TGTGCCAGCAGGTTTGTGGGACAGAGGAATGAGCAGTTCTTC
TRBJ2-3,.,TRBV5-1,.,CATSLGGAPDTQYF,TGCGCCACCAGCCTAGGGGGTGCCCCAGATACGCAGTATTTT
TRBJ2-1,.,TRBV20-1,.,CSARDHRRYYNEQFF,TGCAGTGCTAGAGATCACAGGCGGTACTACAATGAGCAGTTCTTC